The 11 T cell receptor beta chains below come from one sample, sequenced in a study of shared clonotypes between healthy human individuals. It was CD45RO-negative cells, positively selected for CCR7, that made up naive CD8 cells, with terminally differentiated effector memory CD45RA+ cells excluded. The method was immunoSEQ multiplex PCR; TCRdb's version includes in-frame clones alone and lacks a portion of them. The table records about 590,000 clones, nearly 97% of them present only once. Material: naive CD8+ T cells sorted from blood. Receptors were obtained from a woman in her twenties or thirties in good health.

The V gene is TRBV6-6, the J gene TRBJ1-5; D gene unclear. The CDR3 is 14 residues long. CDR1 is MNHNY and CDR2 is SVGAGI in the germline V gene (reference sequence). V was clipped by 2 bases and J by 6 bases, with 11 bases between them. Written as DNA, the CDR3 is TGTGCCAGCAGTTACGTAAAGGTCGGTCAGCCCCAGCATTTT. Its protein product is CASSYVKVGQPQHF.

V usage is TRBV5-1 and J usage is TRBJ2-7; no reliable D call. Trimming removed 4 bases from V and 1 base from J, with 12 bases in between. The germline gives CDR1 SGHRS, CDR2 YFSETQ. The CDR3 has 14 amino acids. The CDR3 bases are TGCGCCAGCAGCCCCGGGCTAGGGTCCTACGAGCAGTACTTC. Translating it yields CASSPGLGSYEQYF.

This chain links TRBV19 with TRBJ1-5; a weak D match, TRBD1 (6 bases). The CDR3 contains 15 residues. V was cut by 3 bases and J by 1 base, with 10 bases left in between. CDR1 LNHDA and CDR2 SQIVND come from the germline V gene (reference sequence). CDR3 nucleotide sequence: TGTGCCAGTAGTATCGCCGGGGGCAGCAATCAGCCCCAGCATTTT. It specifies CASSIAGGSNQPQHF.

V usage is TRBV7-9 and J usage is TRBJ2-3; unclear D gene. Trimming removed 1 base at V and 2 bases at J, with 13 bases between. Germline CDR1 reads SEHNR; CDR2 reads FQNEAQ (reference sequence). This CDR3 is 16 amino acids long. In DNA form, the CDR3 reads TGTGCCAGCAGCTTAGGACGTAGCCTCAACACAGATACGCAGTATTTT. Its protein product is CASSLGRSLNTDTQYF.

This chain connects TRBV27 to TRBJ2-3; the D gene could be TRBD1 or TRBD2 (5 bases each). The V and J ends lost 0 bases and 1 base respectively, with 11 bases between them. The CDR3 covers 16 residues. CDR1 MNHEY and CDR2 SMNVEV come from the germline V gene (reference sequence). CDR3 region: CASSLSLGTRTDTQYF. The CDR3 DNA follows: TGTGCCAGCAGTTTATCTCTCGGGACCCGCACAGATACGCAGTATTTT.

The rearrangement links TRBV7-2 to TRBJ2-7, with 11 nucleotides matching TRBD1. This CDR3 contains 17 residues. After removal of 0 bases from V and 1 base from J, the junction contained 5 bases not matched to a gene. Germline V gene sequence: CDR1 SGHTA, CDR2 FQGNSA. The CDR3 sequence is CASSLAGDRGFSYEQYF. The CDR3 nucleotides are TGTGCCAGCAGCTTAGCGGGGGACAGGGGGTTTTCCTACGAGCAGTACTTC. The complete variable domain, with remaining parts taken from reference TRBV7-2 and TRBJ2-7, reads GAGVSQSPSNKVTEKGKDVELRCDPISGHTALYWYRQSLGQGLEFLIYFQGNSAPDKSGLPSDRFSAERTGGSVSTLTIQRTQQEDSAVYLCASSLAGDRGFSYEQYFGPGTRLTVT.

CDR3 nucleotides: TGTGCCATCAGTACGGACACGAACACCGGGGAGCTGTTTTTT. Translated: CAISTDTNTGELFF. The gene calls are TRBV10-3 and TRBJ2-2, with D possibly matching TRBD1 (5 bases). V shed 5 bases and J shed 0 bases, with 7 bases lying between them. Per germline, CDR1 ENHRY and CDR2 SYGVKD. The CDR3 contains 14 residues.

This CDR3 reads CASSKRTAAYEKLFF. The CDR3 bases are TGTGCCAGCAGCAAACGGACAGCCGCTTATGAAAAACTGTTTTTT. The chain is built from TRBV7-9 and TRBJ1-4, with D perhaps TRBD1 (6 bases). Germline V gene sequence: CDR1 SEHNR, CDR2 FQNEAQ (reference sequence). V lost 5 bases, J lost 6 bases, and 16 bases lay in between. This CDR3 contains 15 residues.

The CDR3 sequence is CASNTTGINYGYTF. DNA of the CDR3: TGTGCCAGCAACACGACGGGGATTAACTATGGCTACACCTTC. This rearrangement joins TRBV7-7 to TRBJ1-2; D ambiguous. The germline CDR1 and CDR2 sequences are SSHAT and FNYEAQ (reference sequence). Trimming removed 7 bases at V and 1 base at J, with 13 bases between. The CDR3 loop spans 14 amino acids.

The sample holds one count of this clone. The CDR3 loop reads CASSSPGQGDYEQYF. CDR3 nucleotide sequence: TGTGCCAGCAGCTCACCGGGACAGGGGGACTACGAGCAGTACTTC. The chain joins TRBV5-5 to TRBJ2-7, with 11 bases identical to TRBD1. Germline CDR1 SGHKS, CDR2 YYEKEE (reference sequence). This CDR3 is 15 amino acids long. V gave up 3 bases and J gave up 3 bases; unmatched junction bases: 5.

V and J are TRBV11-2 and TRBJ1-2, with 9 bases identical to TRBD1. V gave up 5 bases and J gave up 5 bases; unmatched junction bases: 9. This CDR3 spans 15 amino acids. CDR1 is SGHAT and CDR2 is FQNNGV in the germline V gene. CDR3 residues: CASSPGTGLGYGYTF. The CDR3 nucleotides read TGTGCCAGCAGCCCAGGGACAGGGCTTGGGTATGGCTACACCTTC. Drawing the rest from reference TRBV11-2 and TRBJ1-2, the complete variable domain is EAGVAQSPRYKIIEKRQSVAFWCNPISGHATLYWYQQILGQGPKLLIQFQNNGVVDDSQLPKDRFSAERLKGVDSTLKIQPAKLEDSAVYLCASSPGTGLGYGYTFGSGTRLTVV.